One sample yielded the 4 T cell receptor beta chains listed below, sequenced in a study of T cell clonotyping in hematopoietic cell transplantation. Measured with immunoSEQ multiplex PCR; TCRdb has only the in-frame clones, and not every one. Of about 36,000 clones in the sample, 85% to 95% were seen once. Stated time point: recipient sample about 28 days before transplant, after cytoreduction. Sequenced here: peripheral blood mononuclear cells, sampled before stem cell transplant. The receptors stem from a man aged 35 to 55 with chronic myeloid leukemia. Some clones in this sample may be carry-over from other donors' samples.

This clone was observed a single time. The chain recombines TRBV7-2 with TRBJ2-3; unclear D gene. Deletions cut 3 bases from V and 1 base from J, with 5 bases between. Germline-derived CDR1 and CDR2 are SGHTA and FQGNSA. This CDR3 region has 13 residues. The CDR3 region is CASSFSRTDTQYF. CDR3 nucleotides: TGTGCCAGCAGCTTTAGCCGCACAGATACGCAGTATTTT.

The chain uses TRBV6-5 and TRBJ1-1; D is perhaps TRBD1 (5 bases). Trimming left V 7 bases short and J 0 bases short, with 9 bases between. The CDR3 sequence is 13 residues long. The germline V gene has CDR1 MNHEY and CDR2 SVGAGI. This CDR3 reads CASKGFLNTEAFF. The CDR3 DNA follows: TGTGCCAGCAAGGGGTTCCTGAACACTGAAGCTTTCTTT.

The chain carries TRBV28 and TRBJ1-1; tentative D call: TRBD1 (5 bases). CDR3 length: 16 amino acids. Germline lookup yields CDR1 MDHEN and CDR2 SYDVKM. V was cut by 4 bases and J by 3 bases, with 18 bases left in between. The CDR3 DNA reads as TGTGCCAGCAGTTGGGTAGCAGGGAGGGTTTACACTGAAGCTTTCTTT. Amino acid sequence: CASSWVAGRVYTEAFF.

The V call is TRBV9, the J call TRBJ2-2; 7 bases are shared with TRBD1. The junction had 8 bases not matched to a gene; V was cut back by 3 bases and J by 6 bases. This CDR3 region has 15 residues. CDR1 is SGDLS and CDR2 is YYNGEE in the germline V gene. The CDR3: CASSGRQGWSGELFF. The CDR3 nucleotides are TGTGCCAGCAGCGGCCGACAGGGTTGGTCCGGGGAGCTGTTTTTT. The full variable domain, rest sourced from reference TRBV9 and TRBJ2-2, is DSGVTQTPKHLITATGQRVTLRCSPRSGDLSVYWYQQSLDQGLQFLIQYYNGEERAKGNILERFSAQQFPDLHSELNLSSLELGDSALYFCASSGRQGWSGELFFGEGSRLTVL.